This T cell receptor beta chain was sequenced during a study of blood T cell repertoires in COVID-19. Original methodology: Cell counts per sample came from amplifying reference gene primers. TCRdb's table, derived via immunoSEQ multiplex PCR, lists solely in-frame clones and lacks some. The V and J calls and the clone size are those of that table, but D and trimming were determined from the DNA. The sample lists 90,000 to 120,000 clones; around four fifths were seen once. V shed 4 bases, J shed 6 bases, and the junction held 3 bases outside the gene matches. This CDR3 has 13 amino acids. In germline, CDR1 is ENHRY, CDR2 SYGVKD.

The clonotype was recovered from a man in his 70s with acute or convalescent COVID-19. V usage is TRBV10-3 and J usage is TRBJ2-3, with 8 nucleotides matching TRBD1. The sequencing sample was made of peripheral blood. This CDR3 reads CAISGTGMDTQYF. The DNA for the CDR3 is TGTGCCATCAGTGGGACAGGGATGGATACGCAGTATTTT.